This record looks at one TCR beta chain sequence and its context. The sample originates from a study of blood T cell repertoires in COVID-19. Data came from immunoSEQ multiplex PCR; TCRdb stores just in-frame clones and leaves some out. The table includes hundreds of thousands of clones, 75% to 90% detected once. V gave up 5 bases and J gave up 8 bases; unmatched junction bases: 6. The CDR3 is made up of 14 amino acids. Germline V gene lookup returns CDR1 SGHTA and CDR2 FQGNSA. The chain uses TRBV7-2 and TRBJ2-2; 9 nucleotides match TRBD1. The TCR originated in a woman aged 55-69 years with COVID-19, enrolled during active disease. Sequenced material: peripheral blood. CDR3 in DNA: TGTGCCAGCAGCCCCCGGACAGGGGCTGGGGAGCTGTTTTTT. Protein: CASSPRTGAGELFF.